The 27 T cell receptor delta chains below all came from one sample that was sequenced in a study of DNA immune sequencing with unique molecular identifiers. Genomic DNA underwent 32-plex PCR targeting all 8 TRDV and 4 TRDJ genes. The library had 12-nucleotide UMIs introduced over about 3 barcoding cycles, then a second adapter PCR. TCRdb reapplied CATT to the multiplex PCR reads. The table has about 780 delta-chain clones, 26% seen once. Sequenced: gamma-delta T cells enriched from blood buffy coat, or unenriched PBMCs (not recorded which). The receptors were gathered from a human donor in good health.

This clone has more than one count but fewer than ten. This chain joins TRDV1 and TRDJ1; no firm D call. This CDR3 contains 13 residues. Germline V gene lookup returns CDR1 TSWWSYY and CDR2 QGS. Trimming left V 2 bases short and J 0 bases short, with 4 bases between. The chain's CDR3 is CALGELYTDKLIF. The CDR3 DNA reads TGTGCTCTTGGGGAATTGTACACCGATAAACTCATCTTT.

This clone is classed as medium-sized. The sample has other DNA sequences that encode this CDR3 too. The chain joins TRDV1 to TRDJ1; 13 bases are shared with TRDD3. The CDR3 has 26 residues. Trimming at V came to 1 base and at J to 3 bases, leaving 32 bases not matched to a gene. Germline V gene data show CDR1 as TSWWSYY and CDR2 as QGS. In DNA, the CDR3 is TGTGCTCTTGGGGAACCCCCTCCTACGGATTCAGTACTGGGGGATACGCCCCAGACGGCCGCCGATAAACTCATCTTT. It translates to CALGEPPPTDSVLGDTPQTAADKLIF.

By share of the sample, this clone is medium-sized. The sample has other DNA sequences that encode this CDR3 too. The chain carries TRDV1 and TRDJ1, with D tentatively TRDD3 (6 bases). The V and J ends lost 0 bases and 7 bases respectively, with 24 bases between them. The CDR3 sequence is 18 residues long. CDR1 is TSWWSYY, CDR2 QGS, per germline. The CDR3 DNA follows: TGTGCTCTTGGGGAACTTGAGATGACGCCGGGGGGGAGCGCTAAACTCATCTTT. It specifies CALGELEMTPGGSAKLIF.

The table lists this clone with a few counts. A far larger clone is only one base removed, so a read error is likely. Other DNA sequences in the sample encode the same CDR3. This sequence joins TRDV2 and TRDJ1; tentative D call: TRDD2 (9 bases). Trimming left V 5 bases short and J 3 bases short, with 36 bases between. Per germline, CDR1 GEAIGNYY and CDR2 EKD. The length of the CDR3 is 21 residues. CDR3 bases: TGTGCCTGTGCGGCCCTTCCTACGACGCCTGCTGGGGATACAAAATCCGATAAACTCATCTTT. Its protein product is CACAALPTTPAGDTKSDKLIF.

This clone was recorded a few times. A much larger clone differs from this one at a single base, so this may be a read error. This chain links TRDV3 with TRDJ2; tentatively, D is TRDD2 or TRDD3 (9 bases each). Germline values: CDR1 TVYSNPD, CDR2 GDNSRS (reference sequence). The CDR3 is 21 amino acids. CDR3 sequence: CAFSLPTSLWGIPFLTVQLFF. CDR3 DNA sequence: TGTGCCTTTAGCCTTCCTACGTCTCTCTGGGGGATTCCTTTTTTGACAGTACAACTCTTCTTT.

This clone was seen more than once but under ten times. The chain joins TRDV2 to TRDJ1, with 8 bases matching TRDD3. Germline CDR1 and CDR2: GEAIGNYY and EKD. Trimming took 2 bases from V and 3 from J; bases not matched to a gene: 7. CDR3 length equals 15 residues. The CDR3 sequence: CACDRLGVLADKLIF. CDR3 DNA sequence: TGTGCCTGTGACAGACTGGGGGTTTTGGCCGATAAACTCATCTTT.

In regard to this clone: A far larger clone is a single base away, which makes a read error likely. The chain has TRDV2 and TRDJ1; possibly TRDD3 for D (5 bases). Germline V CDR1 and CDR2: GEAIGNYY, EKD. The V and J ends lost 0 bases and 0 bases respectively, with 34 bases between them. This CDR3 has 23 residues. Here the CDR3 reads CACDTVGPLKNAQVEMYTDKLIF. CDR3 in DNA: TGTGCCTGTGACACCGTGGGGCCGTTAAAGAACGCCCAGGTTGAGATGTACACCGATAAACTCATCTTT.

With respect to this clone: A far larger clone is one nucleotide away, so this likely arose from a read error. The CDR3 coding sequence is TGTGCCTATGACACCTTGGGGACCACGAACGGCTCCTGGGACACCCGACAGATGTTTTTC. Translating it yields CAYDTLGTTNGSWDTRQMFF. The V and J genes are TRDV2 and TRDJ3, with a possible D match to TRDD3 (5 bases). Germline V CDR1 and CDR2: GEAIGNYY, EKD. The CDR3 has 20 residues.

This clone is classed as large. DNA for the CDR3: TGTGCCTGTGACACGTTGGGTACTGGGGGATACGCGAGGTCAACCGATAAACTCATCTTT. Amino acid sequence: CACDTLGTGGYARSTDKLIF. The rearrangement uses TRDV2 and TRDJ1, with 13 bases identical to TRDD3. The CDR3 runs to 20 residues. J lost 2 bases, V lost 1 base, and 15 bases had no gene match. Germline V gene data show CDR1 as GEAIGNYY and CDR2 as EKD.

This clone was seen a few times. For this DNA, TCRdb reports the protein of a much larger clone, which diverges at residue 3, most likely from a read error; the protein presented here is translated directly from the DNA. The chain employs TRDV2 and TRDJ1; 12 bases line up with TRDD3. Germline CDR1 is GEAIGNYY and CDR2 is EKD. This CDR3 has 16 residues. In DNA, the CDR3 is TGTGCCAGTGACAAGCTGGGGGATACGCAGGCCGATAAACTCATCTTT. This translates into CASDKLGDTQADKLIF.

V usage is TRDV1 and J usage is TRDJ1, with 7 bases fitting TRDD3. The CDR3 totals 24 residues. V trimming: 4 bases; J trimming: 0 bases; junction bases outside the gene matches: 32. Germline-derived CDR1 and CDR2 are TSWWSYY and QGS. The CDR3 DNA follows: TGTGCTCTTGGGGTGGACCCACTTCCGCTGATACTGGGGTCGGTCAATGGGTACACCGATAAACTCATCTTT. The encoded protein is CALGVDPLPLILGSVNGYTDKLIF.

About this clone itself: The mismatch at residue 7 between this DNA's translation and the TCRdb protein of a much larger clone likely reflects a read error; the protein shown is translated from the DNA. The sample carries other DNA sequences with the same CDR3. V is TRDV2 and J is TRDJ3; TRDD3 matches 10 bases. Looked up from germline, CDR1 is GEAIGNYY and CDR2 is EKD. Germline trimming cut 4 bases from V and 0 bases from J; bases unmatched to any gene: 11. The CDR3 consists of 20 residues. CDR3 residues: CACEPYRGIRGSWDTRQMFF. Here the CDR3 DNA reads TGTGCCTGTGAACCGTACAGGGGGATACGGGGCTCCTGGGACACCCGACAGATGTTTTTC.

Details on this clone: This likely reflects a read error, since a far larger clone is one base away. Other DNA variants within this sample encode the same CDR3. The rearrangement joins TRDV2 to TRDJ1, with TRDD3 identical over 8 bases. The trim removed 2 bases at V and 5 bases at J, leaving 9 bases unmatched. CDR1 and CDR2 (germline): GEAIGNYY, EKD. The length of the CDR3 is 15 residues. CDR3 sequence: CACDILGDRTDKLIF. The CDR3 nucleotides are TGTGCCTGTGACATTCTGGGGGACCGAACAGATAAACTCATCTTT.

To note about this clone: A read error may explain this, as a much larger clone is one base away. V and J are TRDV1 and TRDJ1, with 10 bases fitting TRDD3. Germline CDR1 and CDR2: TSWWSYY and QGS. The V gene end was trimmed by 2 bases and the J gene end by 0 bases; junction bases not matched to a gene: 21. This CDR3 has 22 amino acids. This CDR3 reads CALGERALNYLVLGDDTDKLIF. The CDR3, as DNA: TGTGCTCTTGGGGAAAGGGCCCTTAACTATCTAGTACTGGGGGATGACACCGATAAACTCATCTTT.

In its sample, this clone ranks as large. Within the sample, other DNA sequences also encode this same CDR3. The chain is built from TRDV2 and TRDJ1, with 11 bases identical to TRDD3. The ends lost 0 bases at V and 0 bases at J; junction bases unmatched: 11. This CDR3 has 19 amino acids. The germline CDR1 and CDR2 sequences are GEAIGNYY and EKD. CDR3 protein: CACDTVSNWGISDTDKLIF. DNA of the CDR3: TGTGCCTGTGACACCGTATCGAACTGGGGGATATCAGACACCGATAAACTCATCTTT.

By frequency in the sample, this clone is medium-sized. The chain links TRDV1 to TRDJ1; 8 bases map to TRDD3. Germline V gives CDR1 TSWWSYY, CDR2 QGS. This CDR3 region has 17 residues. Trimming removed 1 base from V and 1 base from J; junction bases left unmatched: 8. The CDR3 loop reads CALGERYIGDTTDKLIF. The CDR3 region has the DNA TGTGCTCTTGGGGAACGATATATCGGGGATACCACCGATAAACTCATCTTT.

Sample share makes this clone large. The CDR3 DNA reads TGTGCCTGTGACACCGTAGGAGGTGGGGATATCCGATCCGATAAACTCATCTTT. Its protein product is CACDTVGGGDIRSDKLIF. This chain connects TRDV2 to TRDJ1; 7 bases line up with TRDD3. The CDR3 loop spans 18 amino acids. From germline, CDR1 is GEAIGNYY and CDR2 EKD. V was clipped by 0 bases and J by 3 bases; unmatched bases: 15.

This clone was seen more than once but under ten times. This likely reflects a read error, since a far larger clone is one base away. The chain recombines TRDV2 with TRDJ1; 8 bases agree with TRDD3. Per germline, CDR1 GEAIGNYY and CDR2 EKD. The CDR3 loop spans 18 amino acids. The V gene end was trimmed by 3 bases and the J gene end by 0 bases; junction bases not matched to a gene: 14. The CDR3 bases are TGTGCCTGTGACCCTATACTGGGGGGTACGCGGTACACCGATAAACTCATCTTT. Amino acid sequence: CACDPILGGTRYTDKLIF.

A note on this clone: A far larger clone is only one base removed, so a read error is likely. Other DNA sequences in this sample translate to the same CDR3. The chain links TRDV1 to TRDJ1; D gene unclear. The germline CDR1 and CDR2 sequences are TSWWSYY and QGS. This CDR3 is built from 19 residues. With 6 bases removed from V and 7 bases from J, the gap between germline ends came to 33 bases. The CDR3 DNA reads as TGTGCTCTTGGCGATCCTCCGCTCCACTACAATCGGGTTTTACGTAAACTCATCTTT. It specifies CALGDPPLHYNRVLRKLIF.

By its share, this clone is medium-sized. Other DNA sequences in this specimen translate into the identical CDR3. The rearrangement joins TRDV1 to TRDJ1, with TRDD3 matching over 11 bases. Germline loops: CDR1 TSWWSYY, CDR2 QGS. The CDR3 totals 15 residues. V trimming: 3 bases; J trimming: 10 bases; junction bases outside the gene matches: 10. The CDR3 DNA follows: TGTGCTCTTGGGGACGCTGCTGGGGGATACTGGGGACTCATCTTT. Its translation: CALGDAAGGYWGLIF.

A remark on this clone: TCRdb attributes to this sequence the protein of a much larger clone, which differs from the DNA translation at residue 17; a read error is likely, and the protein displayed is translated from the DNA. This rearrangement joins TRDV2 to TRDJ3; the match to TRDD3 covers 7 bases. Germline V lookup: CDR1 GEAIGNYY, CDR2 EKD. The CDR3 length is 20 residues. The CDR3 reads CACDTGSLGVGSWDTRHMFF. DNA for the CDR3: TGTGCCTGTGACACGGGAAGCCTGGGGGTCGGCTCCTGGGACACCCGACACATGTTTTTC.

This clone was observed a single time. It is likely a read error: a sequence one base away is far more abundant. The chain is built from TRDV2 and TRDJ1; TRDD3 agrees at 7 bases. J gave up 0 bases and V 0 bases, and 36 bases lay outside the gene matches. The CDR3 has 26 amino acids. Germline loops: CDR1 GEAIGNYY, CDR2 EKD. For the CDR3, the DNA is TGTGCCTGTGACACCGTAGTACCTACGAAATTTACTGGGGTATATGAAAAGATGGGGGACACCGATAAACTCATCTTT. Translating gives CACDTVVPTKFTGVYEKMGDTDKLIF.

As regards this clone: A far larger clone is off by one base, so a read error is likely. The chain combines TRDV2 with TRDJ3, with TRDD3 as a possible D gene (5 bases). The CDR3 totals 19 residues. Trimming removed 0 bases from V and 0 bases from J, with 14 bases in between. Germline CDR1 reads GEAIGNYY; CDR2 reads EKD. CDR3 bases: TGTGCCTGTGACACCGGCGGGGGGGCTAGCTCCTGGGACACCCGACAGATGTTTTTC. Protein: CACDTGGGASSWDTRQMFF.

As regards this clone: With only one base between it and a far larger clone, this is likely a read error. Other DNA sequences in the sample encode the same CDR3. The chain is built from TRDV2 and TRDJ1; 7 nucleotides align to TRDD3. CDR1 is GEAIGNYY, CDR2 EKD, per germline. The length of the CDR3 is 15 residues. This CDR3 reads CACDLLGTDTDKLIF. CDR3 nucleotide sequence: TGTGCGTGTGACCTACTGGGGACAGACACCGATAAACTCATCTTT.

As to this clone: Translating this DNA gives a protein that differs at residue 11 from the TCRdb one, which belongs to a much larger clone; a read error is likely, and the protein shown is this translation. The chain carries TRDV2 and TRDJ1; TRDD3 matches at 12 bases. The CDR3 loop spans 16 amino acids. CDR1 and CDR2 from the germline V gene are GEAIGNYY and EKD. V was pared by 2 bases and J by 2 bases, with 5 bases of the junction left unmatched. The CDR3 protein is CACDKLGDTQTDKLIF. Written as DNA, the CDR3 is TGTGCCTGTGACAAGCTGGGGGATACGCAGACCGATAAACTCATCTTT.

By sample share, this clone is large. The limits of the CDR3 on the DNA are not certain, so only TCRdb's listed CDR3 is given. In the same sample, other DNA sequences code for this CDR3. Here the CDR3 reads CSVLLCSKHPCSLGSGRMGGLTAQLFF. V is TRAV29/DV5 and J is TRDJ2; no check of the table's D call, TRDD3, against the DNA was made. Germline CDR1 and CDR2: NSMFDY and ISSIKDK. The CDR3 is made up of 27 amino acids, end residues included.

A few counts support this clone. The translation of this DNA and the TCRdb protein of a much larger clone differ at residue 4, probably owing to a read error; the protein shown here is translated from the DNA. Different DNA sequences within this sample yield the same CDR3. This chain uses TRDV2 with TRDJ1; 12 nucleotides align to TRDD3. Trimming at V came to 4 bases and at J to 3 bases, leaving 8 bases not matched to a gene. Germline-derived CDR1 and CDR2 are GEAIGNYY and EKD. The length of the CDR3 is 16 residues. CDR3 in amino acids: CACEKLGDTQADKLIF. The CDR3 region has the DNA TGTGCCTGTGAAAAGCTGGGGGATACGCAGGCCGATAAACTCATCTTT.